The TCR beta chain described here comes from a study of shared clonotypes between healthy human individuals. Study-level information: Per donor, CD8 memory used one plate, CD8 naive used two, CD4 memory used three and CD4 naive used three. General study results and limits: Few donors restricted represented genetic and exposure-history diversity. Larger richness was generally estimated for naive than memory subsets.

Note on this clone: Its antigen is not known.

TCRdb's copy holds only in-frame clones and misses some; the assay was immunoSEQ multiplex PCR. The sample has millions of clones, around 94% seen once. CDR1 and CDR2 from the germline V gene are SGHRS and YFSETQ. V lost 4 bases, J lost 2 bases, and 9 bases stayed unmatched. CDR3 length: 16 amino acids. This chain uses TRBV5-1 with TRBJ2-5; 9 nucleotides align to TRBD2. The sequence came from a young man in good health. Sequencing used naive CD4+ T cells sorted from blood. The subset was: CD45RA+ positively selected. This CDR3 is CASSLPTSGAQETQYF. CDR3 in DNA: TGCGCCAGCAGCCTCCCGACTAGCGGAGCACAAGAGACCCAGTACTTC.